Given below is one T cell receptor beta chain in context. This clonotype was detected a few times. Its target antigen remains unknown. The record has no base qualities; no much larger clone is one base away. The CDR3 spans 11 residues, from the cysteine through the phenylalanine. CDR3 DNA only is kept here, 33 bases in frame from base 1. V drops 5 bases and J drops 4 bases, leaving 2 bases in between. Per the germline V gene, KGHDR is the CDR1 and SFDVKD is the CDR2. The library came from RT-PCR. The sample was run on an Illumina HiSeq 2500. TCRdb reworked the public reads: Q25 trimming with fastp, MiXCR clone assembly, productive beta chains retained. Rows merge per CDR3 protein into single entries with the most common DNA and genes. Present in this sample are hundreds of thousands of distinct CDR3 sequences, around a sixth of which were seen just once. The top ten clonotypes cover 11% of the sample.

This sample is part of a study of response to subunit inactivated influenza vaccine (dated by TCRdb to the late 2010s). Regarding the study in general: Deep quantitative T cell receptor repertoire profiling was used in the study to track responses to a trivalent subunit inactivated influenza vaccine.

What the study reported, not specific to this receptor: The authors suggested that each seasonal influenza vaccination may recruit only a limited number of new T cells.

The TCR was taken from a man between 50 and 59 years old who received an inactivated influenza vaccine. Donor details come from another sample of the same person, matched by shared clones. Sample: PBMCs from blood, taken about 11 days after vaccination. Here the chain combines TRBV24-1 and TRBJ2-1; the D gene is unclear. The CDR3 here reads CATSAYNEQFF. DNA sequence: TGTGCCACCAGTGCGTACAATGAGCAGTTCTTC.